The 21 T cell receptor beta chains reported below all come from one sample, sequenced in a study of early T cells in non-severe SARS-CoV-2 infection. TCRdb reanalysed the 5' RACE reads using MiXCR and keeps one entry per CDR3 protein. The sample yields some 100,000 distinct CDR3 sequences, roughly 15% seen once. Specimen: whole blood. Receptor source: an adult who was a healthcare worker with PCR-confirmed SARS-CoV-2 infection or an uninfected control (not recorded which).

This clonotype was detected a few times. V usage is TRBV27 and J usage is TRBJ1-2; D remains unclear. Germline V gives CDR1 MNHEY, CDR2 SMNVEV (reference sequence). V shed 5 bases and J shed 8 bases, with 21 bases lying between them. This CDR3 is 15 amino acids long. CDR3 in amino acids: CASSQTFAATGGYTF. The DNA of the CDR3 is TGTGCCAGCAGTCAAACGTTCGCAGCTACGGGAGGCTACACCTTC.

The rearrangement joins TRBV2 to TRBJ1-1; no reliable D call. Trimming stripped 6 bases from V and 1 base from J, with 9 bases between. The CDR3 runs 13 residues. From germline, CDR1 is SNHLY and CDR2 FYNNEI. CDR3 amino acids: CASSEAPNTEAFF. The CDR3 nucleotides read TGTGCCAGCAGCGAGGCCCCGAACACTGAAGCTTTCTTT.

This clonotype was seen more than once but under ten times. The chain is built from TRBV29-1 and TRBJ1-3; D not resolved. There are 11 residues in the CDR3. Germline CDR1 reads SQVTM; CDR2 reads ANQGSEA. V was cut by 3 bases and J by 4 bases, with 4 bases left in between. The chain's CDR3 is CSVEEGNTIYF. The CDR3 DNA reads TGCAGCGTTGAGGAGGGAAACACCATATATTTT.

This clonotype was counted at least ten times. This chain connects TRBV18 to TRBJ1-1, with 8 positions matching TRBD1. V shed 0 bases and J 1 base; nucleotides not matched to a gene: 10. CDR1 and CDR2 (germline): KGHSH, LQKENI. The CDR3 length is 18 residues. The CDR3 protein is CASSPPARGLRGNTEAFF. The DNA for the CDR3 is TGTGCCAGCTCACCACCTGCCAGGGGGCTAAGGGGGAACACTGAAGCTTTCTTT.

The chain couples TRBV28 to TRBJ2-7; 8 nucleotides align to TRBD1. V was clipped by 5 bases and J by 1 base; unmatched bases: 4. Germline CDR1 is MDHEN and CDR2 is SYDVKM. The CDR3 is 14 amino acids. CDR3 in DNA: TGTGCCAGCAGTCATACAGGGGGGTCCTACGAGCAGTACGTC. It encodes CASSHTGGSYEQYV.

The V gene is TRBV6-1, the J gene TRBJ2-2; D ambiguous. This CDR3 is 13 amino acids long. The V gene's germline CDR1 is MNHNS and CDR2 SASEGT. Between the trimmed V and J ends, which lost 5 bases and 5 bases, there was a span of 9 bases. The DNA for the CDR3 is TGTGCCAGCAGTAACCAGGCTACCGGGGAGCTGTTTTTT. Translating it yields CASSNQATGELFF.

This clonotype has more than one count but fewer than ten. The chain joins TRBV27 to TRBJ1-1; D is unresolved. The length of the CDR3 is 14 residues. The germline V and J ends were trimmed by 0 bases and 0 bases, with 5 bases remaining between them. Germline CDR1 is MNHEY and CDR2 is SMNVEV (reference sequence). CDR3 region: CASSLSMLNTEAFF. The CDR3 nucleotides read TGTGCCAGCAGTTTATCGATGTTGAACACTGAAGCTTTCTTT.

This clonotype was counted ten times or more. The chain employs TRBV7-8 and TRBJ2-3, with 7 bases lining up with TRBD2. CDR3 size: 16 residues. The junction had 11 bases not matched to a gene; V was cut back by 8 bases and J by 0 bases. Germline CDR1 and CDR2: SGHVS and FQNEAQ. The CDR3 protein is CASEKVGRGSTDTQYF. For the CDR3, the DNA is TGTGCCAGCGAAAAGGTTGGGCGGGGGAGCACAGATACGCAGTATTTT.

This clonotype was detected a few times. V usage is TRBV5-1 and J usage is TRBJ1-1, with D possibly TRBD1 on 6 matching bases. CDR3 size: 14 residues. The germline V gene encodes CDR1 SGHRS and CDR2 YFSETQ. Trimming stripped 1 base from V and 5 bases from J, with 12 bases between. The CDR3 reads CASSLTGTNTEAFF. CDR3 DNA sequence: TGCGCCAGCAGCTTGACCGGGACAAATACTGAAGCTTTCTTT.

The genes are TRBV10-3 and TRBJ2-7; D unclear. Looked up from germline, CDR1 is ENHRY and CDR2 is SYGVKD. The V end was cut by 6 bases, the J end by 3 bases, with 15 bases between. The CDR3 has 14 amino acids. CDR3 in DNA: TGTGCCATCAGACAGCAAATCGACTTCTACGAGCAGTACGTC. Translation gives CAIRQQIDFYEQYV.

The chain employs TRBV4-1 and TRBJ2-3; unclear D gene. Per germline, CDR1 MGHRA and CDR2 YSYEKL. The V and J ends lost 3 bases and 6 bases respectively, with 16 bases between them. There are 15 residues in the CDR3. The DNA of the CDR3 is TGCGCCAGCAGCCAGACTGTTTCACGTGAGGATACGCAGTATTTT. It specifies CASSQTVSREDTQYF.

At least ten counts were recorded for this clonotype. The CDR3, as DNA: TGTGCCAGCAGCTTACCACAGTTCCATGAGCAGTTCTTC. It yields the protein CASSLPQFHEQFF. This chain links TRBV7-2 with TRBJ2-1, with D hard to call. Germline lookup yields CDR1 SGHTA and CDR2 FQGNSA. Trimming cost V 2 bases and J 8 bases, with 10 bases left between them. The CDR3 sequence is 13 residues long.

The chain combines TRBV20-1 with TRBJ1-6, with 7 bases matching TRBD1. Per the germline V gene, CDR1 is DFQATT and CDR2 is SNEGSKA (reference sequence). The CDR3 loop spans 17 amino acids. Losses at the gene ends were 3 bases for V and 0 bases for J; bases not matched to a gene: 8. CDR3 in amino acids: CSASPDRDSSYNSPLHF. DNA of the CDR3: TGCAGTGCTAGCCCCGACAGGGATAGCTCCTATAATTCACCCCTCCACTTT.

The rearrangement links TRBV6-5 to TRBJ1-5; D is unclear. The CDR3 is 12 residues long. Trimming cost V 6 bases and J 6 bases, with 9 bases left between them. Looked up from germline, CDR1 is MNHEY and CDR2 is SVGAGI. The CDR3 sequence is CASSSNGQPQHF. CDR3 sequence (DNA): TGTGCCAGCAGCTCTAATGGTCAGCCCCAGCATTTT.

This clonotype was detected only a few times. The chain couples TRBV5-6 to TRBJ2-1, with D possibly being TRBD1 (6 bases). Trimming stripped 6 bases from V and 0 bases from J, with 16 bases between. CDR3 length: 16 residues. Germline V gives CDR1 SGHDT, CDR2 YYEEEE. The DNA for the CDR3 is TGTGCCAGCACCTTAACTGGACAGAGCTCCTACAATGAGCAGTTCTTC. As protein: CASTLTGQSSYNEQFF.

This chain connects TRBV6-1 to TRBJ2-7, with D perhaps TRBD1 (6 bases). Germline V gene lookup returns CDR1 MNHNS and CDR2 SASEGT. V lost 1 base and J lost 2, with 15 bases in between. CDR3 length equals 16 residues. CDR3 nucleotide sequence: TGTGCCAGCAGTGAAGGGGACACGGCACGTGCCTACGAGCAGTACGTC. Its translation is CASSEGDTARAYEQYV.

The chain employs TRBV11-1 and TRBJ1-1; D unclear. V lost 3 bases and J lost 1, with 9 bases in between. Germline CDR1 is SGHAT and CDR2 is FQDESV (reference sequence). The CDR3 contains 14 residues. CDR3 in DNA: TGTGCCAGCAGCTTTACCCCAGGGAACACTGAAGCTTTCTTT. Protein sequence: CASSFTPGNTEAFF.

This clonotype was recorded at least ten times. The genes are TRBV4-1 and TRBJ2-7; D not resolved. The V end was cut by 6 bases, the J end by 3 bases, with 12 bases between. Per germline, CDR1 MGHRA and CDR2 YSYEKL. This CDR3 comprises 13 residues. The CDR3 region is CASSKMPGYEQYV. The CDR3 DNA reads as TGCGCCAGCAGTAAGATGCCAGGCTACGAGCAGTACGTC.

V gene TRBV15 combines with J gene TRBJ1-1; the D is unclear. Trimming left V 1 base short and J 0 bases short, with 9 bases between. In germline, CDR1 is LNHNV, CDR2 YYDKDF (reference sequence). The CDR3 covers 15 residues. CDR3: CATSRGPGMNTEAFF. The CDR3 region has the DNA TGTGCCACCAGCAGAGGGCCGGGGATGAACACTGAAGCTTTCTTT.

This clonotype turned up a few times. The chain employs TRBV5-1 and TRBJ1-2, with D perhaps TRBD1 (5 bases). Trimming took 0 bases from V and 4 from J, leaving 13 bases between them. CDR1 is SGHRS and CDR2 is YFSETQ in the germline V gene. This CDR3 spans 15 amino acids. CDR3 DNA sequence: TGCGCCAGCAGCTTGGAGAGTGGGACGGTCTATGGCTACACCTTC. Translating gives CASSLESGTVYGYTF.

CDR3 DNA sequence: TGCAGCGTTGAAGACAGGGGACAAGAGACCCAGTACTTC. Protein sequence: CSVEDRGQETQYF. This chain uses TRBV29-1 with TRBJ2-5; weak D call: TRBD1 (6 bases). Trimming stripped 0 bases from V and 2 bases from J, with 7 bases between. There are 13 residues in the CDR3. Germline CDR1 reads SQVTM; CDR2 reads ANQGSEA.